The 7 T cell receptor beta chains presented below share a single source sample, sequenced in a study of immune cell composition in non-small cell lung cancer. TCRdb's copy holds only in-frame clones and misses some; the assay was immunoSEQ multiplex PCR. The table records 1,500 or so clones, around three quarters of them present only once. Normal lung was sampled as far from the tumour as possible, at least 3 cm. The source material was non-adjacent lung tissue. The receptors come from a human donor with non-small cell lung cancer.

This clone turned up a few times. This chain joins TRBV7-9 and TRBJ1-1; maybe TRBD1 (5 bases). Germline V gene sequence: CDR1 SEHNR, CDR2 FQNEAQ (reference sequence). Trimming stripped 6 bases from V and 3 bases from J, with 11 bases between. The CDR3 has 13 residues. The CDR3 nucleotides read TGTGCCAGCAGGGGCTCGACAGACACTGAAGCTTTCTTT. Translating gives CASRGSTDTEAFF.

This clone was observed a handful of times. The chain employs TRBV5-1 and TRBJ2-2, with 7 positions matching TRBD2. This CDR3 contains 17 residues. Trimming at V came to 3 bases and at J to 2 bases, leaving 10 bases not matched to a gene. Germline V lookup: CDR1 SGHRS, CDR2 YFSETQ. This CDR3 reads CASSSLRTGGNTGELFF. The CDR3 nucleotides read TGCGCCAGCAGCTCCCTTCGAACGGGGGGAAACACCGGGGAGCTGTTTTTT. The full variable domain, rest sourced from reference TRBV5-1 and TRBJ2-2, is KAGVTQTPRYLIKTRGQQVTLSCSPISGHRSVSWYQQTPGQGLQFLFEYFSETQRNKGNFPGRFSGRQFSNSRSEMNVSTLELGDSALYLCASSSLRTGGNTGELFFGEGSRLTVL.

The chain carries TRBV6-1 and TRBJ2-7, with TRBD2 matching 9 bases. V trimming: 6 bases; J trimming: 4 bases; junction bases outside the gene matches: 7. The germline CDR1 and CDR2 sequences are MNHNS and SASEGT. This CDR3 region has 14 residues. The CDR3 reads CASRVLAGRYEQYF. The CDR3 DNA sequence: TGTGCCAGCAGAGTCCTAGCGGGAAGATACGAGCAGTACTTC.

The chain employs TRBV4-1 and TRBJ1-2, with TRBD1 as a possible D gene (5 bases). This CDR3 region has 15 residues. Germline loops: CDR1 MGHRA, CDR2 YSYEKL. V shed 1 base and J shed 4 bases, with 13 bases lying between them. The CDR3 coding sequence is TGCGCCAGCAGCCAAGTTAAGGGGCTAACCTATGGCTACACCTTC. It is translated as CASSQVKGLTYGYTF.

The rearrangement joins TRBV28 to TRBJ1-5; TRBD1 matches 11 bases. In germline, CDR1 is MDHEN, CDR2 SYDVKM. The CDR3 extends over 15 amino acids. Losses at the gene ends were 7 bases for V and 6 bases for J; bases not matched to a gene: 8. CDR3 sequence: CASTGTGGGGQPQHF. DNA of the CDR3: TGTGCCAGCACTGGGACAGGGGGTGGCGGTCAGCCCCAGCATTTT.

The chain employs TRBV9 and TRBJ2-1; 8 bases agree with TRBD2. V was pared by 3 bases and J by 6 bases, with 5 bases of the junction left unmatched. CDR1 and CDR2 from the germline V gene are SGDLS and YYNGEE. CDR3 size: 14 residues. DNA of the CDR3: TGTGCCAGCAGCGATCGGACTAGCCCCAATGAGCAGTTCTTC. The encoded protein is CASSDRTSPNEQFF.

The chain joins TRBV23-1 to TRBJ2-5; 7 bases map to TRBD1. TRBV23-1 is marked as an open reading frame, function uncertain. The CDR3 extends over 15 amino acids. The V gene end was trimmed by 3 bases and the J gene end by 4 bases; junction bases not matched to a gene: 8. The chain's CDR3 is CASSHRMRGPETQYF. CDR3 DNA sequence: TGCGCCAGCAGTCACCGGATGAGGGGGCCAGAGACCCAGTACTTC.